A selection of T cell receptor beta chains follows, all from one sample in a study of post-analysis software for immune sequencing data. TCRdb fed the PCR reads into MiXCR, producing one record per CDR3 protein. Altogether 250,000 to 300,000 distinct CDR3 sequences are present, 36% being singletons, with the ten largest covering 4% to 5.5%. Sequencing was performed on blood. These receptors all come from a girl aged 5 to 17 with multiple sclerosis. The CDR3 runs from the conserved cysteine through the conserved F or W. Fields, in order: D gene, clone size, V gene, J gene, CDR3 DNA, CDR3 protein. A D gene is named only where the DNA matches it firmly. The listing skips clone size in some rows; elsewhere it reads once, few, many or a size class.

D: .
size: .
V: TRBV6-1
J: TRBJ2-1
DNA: TGTGCCAGCAACTTGGACAGAGACAATGAGCAGTTCTTC
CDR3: CASNLDRDNEQFF

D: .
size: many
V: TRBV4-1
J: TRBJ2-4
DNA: TGCGCCAGCAGCCAATATGGGTCAGAAAACATTCAGTACTTC
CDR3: CASSQYGSENIQYF

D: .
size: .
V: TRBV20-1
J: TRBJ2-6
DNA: TGCAGTGCTAGAGGGACAGCACTCTCTGGGGCCAACGTCCTGACTTTC
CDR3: CSARGTALSGANVLTF

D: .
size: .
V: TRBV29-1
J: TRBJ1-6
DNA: TGCAGCGTTGATTCAGGAAATAATTCACCCCTCCACTTT
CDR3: CSVDSGNNSPLHF

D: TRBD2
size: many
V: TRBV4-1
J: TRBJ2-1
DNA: TGCGCCAGCAGCCAGGGGACTAGCGGGAGGGGGCACTACAATGAGCAGTTCTTC
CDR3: CASSQGTSGRGHYNEQFF

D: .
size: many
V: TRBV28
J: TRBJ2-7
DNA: TGTGCCAGCAGCCCAGGATCCTACGAGCAGTACTTC
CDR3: CASSPGSYEQYF

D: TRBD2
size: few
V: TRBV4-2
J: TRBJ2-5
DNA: TGTGCCAGCAGCCAAGATGGGTCTAGCGGGGGGCCCCTCTTTGGCGAGACCCAGTACTTC
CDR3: CASSQDGSSGGPLFGETQYF

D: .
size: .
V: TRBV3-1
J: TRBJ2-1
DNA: TGTGCCAGCAGCCTCTACAATGAGCGGTTCTTC
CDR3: CASSLYNERFF

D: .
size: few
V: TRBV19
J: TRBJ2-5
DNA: TGTGCCAGTAGTTCTATAGACATCCAAGAGACCCAGTACTTC
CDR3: CASSSIDIQETQYF

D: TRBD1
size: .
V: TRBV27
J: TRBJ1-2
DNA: TGTGCCAGCAGTTTATGGGACAGGGAATATGGCTACACCTTC
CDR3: CASSLWDREYGYTF

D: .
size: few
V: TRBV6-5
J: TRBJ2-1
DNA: TGTGCCAGCAGTTGCTCGCGCCCCAGGGATGGTAATGAGCAGTTCTTC
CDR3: CASSCSRPRDGNEQFF

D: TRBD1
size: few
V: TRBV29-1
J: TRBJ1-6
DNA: TGCAGCGTGTCCAGGACAGGGGCTTATAATTCACCCCTCCACTTT
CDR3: CSVSRTGAYNSPLHF

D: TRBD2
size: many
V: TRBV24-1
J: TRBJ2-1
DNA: TGTGCCACCCAGTTAAGCGGGACCTACAATGAGCAGTTCTTC
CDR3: CATQLSGTYNEQFF

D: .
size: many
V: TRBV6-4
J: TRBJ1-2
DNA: TGTGCCAGCAGTGACTCCACAGGGACCCGTCATGGCTACACCTTC
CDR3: CASSDSTGTRHGYTF

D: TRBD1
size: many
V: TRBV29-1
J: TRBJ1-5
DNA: TGCAGCGTTGGTCCGGGACAGGGGAACTATCAGCCCCAGCATTTT
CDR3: CSVGPGQGNYQPQHF

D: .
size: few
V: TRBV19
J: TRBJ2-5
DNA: TGTGCCAGTAGTACTTACAGGCAAGAGACCCAGTACTTC
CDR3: CASSTYRQETQYF

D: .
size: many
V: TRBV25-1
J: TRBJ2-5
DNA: TGTGCCGCCACAAGGGAGACCCAACGGGGGAGTAAAGAGACCCAGTACTTC
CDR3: CAATRETQRGSKETQYF

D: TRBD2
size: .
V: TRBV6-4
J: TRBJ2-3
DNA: TGTGCCAGCAGTGACCTAGCGGGAGGCACAGATACGCAGTATTTT
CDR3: CASSDLAGGTDTQYF

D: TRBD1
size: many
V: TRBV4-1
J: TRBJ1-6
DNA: TGCGCCAGCAGCCAAGGACAGGGTTCCTATAATTCACCCCTCCACTTT
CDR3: CASSQGQGSYNSPLHF

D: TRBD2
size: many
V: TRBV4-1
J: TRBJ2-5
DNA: TGCGCCAGCAGCCAAGCCGGGCTAGCGGGGCAAGAGACCCAGTACTTC
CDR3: CASSQAGLAGQETQYF

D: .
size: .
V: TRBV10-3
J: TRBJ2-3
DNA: TGTGCCATCAGTGAGGAGCATACGCAGTATTTT
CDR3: CAISEEHTQYF

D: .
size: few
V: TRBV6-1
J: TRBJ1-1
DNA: TGTGCCAGCAGTCAGGATACTGACACTGAAGCTTTCTTT
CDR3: CASSQDTDTEAFF

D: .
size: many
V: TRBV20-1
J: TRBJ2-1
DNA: TGCAGTGCTTATACGACGCCGGGACCCTACAATGAGCAGTTCTTC
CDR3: CSAYTTPGPYNEQFF

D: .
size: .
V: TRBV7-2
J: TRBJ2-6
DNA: TGTGCCAGCAGCCGGGCGGGTGGTTCAGGGGCCAACGTCCTGACTTTC
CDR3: CASSRAGGSGANVLTF

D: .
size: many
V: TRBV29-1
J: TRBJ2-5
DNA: TGCAGCGGACGGTGGGGAGAGACCCAGTACTTC
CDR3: CSGRWGETQYF

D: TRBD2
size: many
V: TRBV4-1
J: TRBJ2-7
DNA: TGCGCCAGCAGCCAAGATTACAGGACTAGCTACGAGCAGTACTTC
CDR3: CASSQDYRTSYEQYF

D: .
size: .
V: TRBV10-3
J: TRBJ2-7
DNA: TGTGCCATCAGTGACGACGGCAACGGATCCTACGAGCAGTACTTC
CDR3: CAISDDGNGSYEQYF

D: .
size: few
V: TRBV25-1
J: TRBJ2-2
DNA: TGTGCCAGCAGTGCTTCGCGCGCACAGAACACCGGGGAGCTGTTTTTT
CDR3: CASSASRAQNTGELFF